Sequencing of this TCR beta chain was carried out in a study of T cell responses to AZD1222 COVID-19 vaccine. Whole-study results and caveats: It was only after the peak T cell response that any repertoires were sampled. Most donors were white British, females outnumbered males, and clonal diversity was possibly underestimated. The study found vaccine-associated CD4 TCRs spanning spike, dominant at 160-218 and 743-854. Spike-specific TCR breadth and depth went up after people got two AZD1222 doses.

In regard to this clone: The antigen is not known.

The CDR3 is 13 amino acids. The germline gives CDR1 SQVTM, CDR2 ANQGSEA. V lost 4 bases and J lost 4, with 13 bases in between. Profiling relied on immunoSEQ multiplex PCR, and the TCRdb table lists in-frame clones only, not all of them. The data hold some 150,000 clones, with about 86% observed a single time. The chain recombines TRBV29-1 with TRBJ1-2; no reliable D call. This TCR came from an adult who received the AZD1222 COVID-19 vaccine. Source: peripheral blood, taken 28 days after the second AZD1222 dose. CDR3 region: CSVGFGDIYGYTF. Here the CDR3 DNA reads TGCAGCGTTGGGTTTGGTGATATCTATGGCTACACCTTC.